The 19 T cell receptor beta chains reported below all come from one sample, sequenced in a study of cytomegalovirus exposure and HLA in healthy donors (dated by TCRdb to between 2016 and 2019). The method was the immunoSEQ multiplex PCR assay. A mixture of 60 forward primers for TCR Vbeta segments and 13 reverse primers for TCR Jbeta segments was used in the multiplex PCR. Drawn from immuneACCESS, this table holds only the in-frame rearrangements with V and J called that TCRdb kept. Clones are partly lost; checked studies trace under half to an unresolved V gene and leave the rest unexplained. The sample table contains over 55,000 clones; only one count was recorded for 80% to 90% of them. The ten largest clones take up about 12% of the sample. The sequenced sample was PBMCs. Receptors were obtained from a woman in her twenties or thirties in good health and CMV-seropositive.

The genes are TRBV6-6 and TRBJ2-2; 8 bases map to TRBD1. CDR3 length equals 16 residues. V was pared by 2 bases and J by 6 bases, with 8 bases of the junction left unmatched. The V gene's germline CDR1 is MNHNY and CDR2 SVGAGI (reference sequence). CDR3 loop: CASSYPGTGPPGELFF. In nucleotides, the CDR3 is TGTGCCAGCAGTTACCCTGGGACAGGCCCCCCCGGGGAGCTGTTTTTT.

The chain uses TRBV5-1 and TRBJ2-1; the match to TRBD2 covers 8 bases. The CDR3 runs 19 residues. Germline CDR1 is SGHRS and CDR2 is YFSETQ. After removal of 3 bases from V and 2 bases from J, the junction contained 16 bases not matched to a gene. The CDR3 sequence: CASSSPSRPLAATYNEQFF. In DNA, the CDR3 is TGCGCCAGCAGCTCCCCGTCTCGCCCACTAGCGGCAACCTACAATGAGCAGTTCTTC. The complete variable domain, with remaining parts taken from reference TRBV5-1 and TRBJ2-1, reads KAGVTQTPRYLIKTRGQQVTLSCSPISGHRSVSWYQQTPGQGLQFLFEYFSETQRNKGNFPGRFSGRQFSNSRSEMNVSTLELGDSALYLCASSSPSRPLAATYNEQFFGPGTRLTVL.

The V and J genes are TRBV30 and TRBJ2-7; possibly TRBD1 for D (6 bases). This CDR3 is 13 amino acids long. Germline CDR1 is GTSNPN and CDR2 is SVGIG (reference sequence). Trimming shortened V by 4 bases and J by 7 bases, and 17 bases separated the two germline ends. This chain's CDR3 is CAWIYRATMEQYF. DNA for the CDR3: TGTGCCTGGATCTACAGGGCCACCATGGAGCAGTACTTC.

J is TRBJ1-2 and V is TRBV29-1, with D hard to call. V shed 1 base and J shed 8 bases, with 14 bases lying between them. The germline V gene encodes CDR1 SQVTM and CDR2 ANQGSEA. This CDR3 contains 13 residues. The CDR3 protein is CSVEVPGGFGYTF. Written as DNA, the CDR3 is TGCAGCGTTGAAGTGCCCGGAGGGTTCGGCTACACCTTC. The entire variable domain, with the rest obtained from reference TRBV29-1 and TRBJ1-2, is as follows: SAVISQKPSRDICQRGTSLTIQCQVDSQVTMMFWYRQQPGQSLTLIATANQGSEATYESGFVIDKFPISRPNLTFSTLTVSNMSPEDSSIYLCSVEVPGGFGYTFGSGTRLTVV.

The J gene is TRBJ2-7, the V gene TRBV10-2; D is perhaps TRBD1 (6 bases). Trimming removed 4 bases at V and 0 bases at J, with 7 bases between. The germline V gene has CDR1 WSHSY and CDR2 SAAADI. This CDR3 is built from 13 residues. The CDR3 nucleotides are TGCGCCAGCAGTGGGGACAACTCCTACGAGCAGTACTTC. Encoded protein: CASSGDNSYEQYF.

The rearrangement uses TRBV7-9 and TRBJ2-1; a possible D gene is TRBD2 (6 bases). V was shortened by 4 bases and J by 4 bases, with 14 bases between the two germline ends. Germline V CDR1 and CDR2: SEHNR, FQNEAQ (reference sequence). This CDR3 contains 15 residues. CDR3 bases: TGTGCCAGCAGCTCCTCCCGGGAGAGGTACAATGAGCAGTTCTTC. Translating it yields CASSSSRERYNEQFF. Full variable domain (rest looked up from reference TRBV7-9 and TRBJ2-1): DTGVSQNPRHKITKRGQNVTFRCDPISEHNRLYWYRQTLGQGPEFLTYFQNEAQLEKSRLLSDRFSAERPKGSFSTLEIQRTEQGDSAMYLCASSSSRERYNEQFFGPGTRLTVL.

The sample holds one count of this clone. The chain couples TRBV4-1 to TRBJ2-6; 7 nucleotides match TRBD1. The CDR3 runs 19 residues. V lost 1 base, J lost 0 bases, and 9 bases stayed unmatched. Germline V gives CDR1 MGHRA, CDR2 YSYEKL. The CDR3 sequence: CASSQANRGRASGANVLTF. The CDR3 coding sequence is TGCGCCAGCAGCCAAGCCAACAGGGGCCGAGCCTCTGGGGCCAACGTCCTGACTTTC.

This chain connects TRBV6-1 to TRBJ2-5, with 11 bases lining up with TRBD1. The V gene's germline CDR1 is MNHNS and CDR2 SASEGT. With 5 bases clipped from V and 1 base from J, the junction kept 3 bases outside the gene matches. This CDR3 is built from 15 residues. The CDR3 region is CASSKDRGRQETQYF. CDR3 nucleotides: TGTGCCAGCAGTAAGGACAGGGGGCGCCAAGAGACCCAGTACTTC.

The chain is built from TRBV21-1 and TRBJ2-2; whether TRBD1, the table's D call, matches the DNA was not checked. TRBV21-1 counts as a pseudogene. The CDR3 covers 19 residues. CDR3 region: CASSKVWVRDRGSPGELFF. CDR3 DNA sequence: TGTGCCAGCAGCAAAGTCTGGGTCCGGGACAGGGGTAGTCCCGGGGAGCTGTTTTTT.

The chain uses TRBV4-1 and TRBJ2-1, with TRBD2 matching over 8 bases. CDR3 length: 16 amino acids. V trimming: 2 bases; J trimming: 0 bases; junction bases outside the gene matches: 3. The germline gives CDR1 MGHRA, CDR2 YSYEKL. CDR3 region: CASSQTSGSSYNEQFF. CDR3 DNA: TGCGCCAGCAGCCAAACTAGCGGTAGCTCCTACAATGAGCAGTTCTTC.

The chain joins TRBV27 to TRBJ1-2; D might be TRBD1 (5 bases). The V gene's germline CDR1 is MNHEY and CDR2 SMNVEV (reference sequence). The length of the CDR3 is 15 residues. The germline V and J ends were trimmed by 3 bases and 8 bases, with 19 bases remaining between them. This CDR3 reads CASSFSRREGWGYTF. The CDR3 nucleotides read TGTGCCAGCAGTTTCTCGCGCAGGGAAGGCTGGGGCTACACCTTC.

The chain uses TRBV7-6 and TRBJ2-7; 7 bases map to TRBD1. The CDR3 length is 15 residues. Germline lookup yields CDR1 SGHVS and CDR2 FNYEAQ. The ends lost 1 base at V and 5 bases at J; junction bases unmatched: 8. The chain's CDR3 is CASSLEFQGVDEQYF. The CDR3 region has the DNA TGTGCCAGCAGCTTAGAGTTCCAGGGGGTTGACGAGCAGTACTTC.

CDR3 residues: CASSYLRQGNEQFF. DNA for the CDR3: TGTGCCAGCAGTTACCTTAGACAGGGCAATGAGCAGTTCTTC. This chain links TRBV6-5 with TRBJ2-1; TRBD1 matches 7 bases. Germline V gene lookup returns CDR1 MNHEY and CDR2 SVGAGI. The CDR3 extends over 14 amino acids. V was clipped by 2 bases and J by 6 bases; unmatched bases: 4.

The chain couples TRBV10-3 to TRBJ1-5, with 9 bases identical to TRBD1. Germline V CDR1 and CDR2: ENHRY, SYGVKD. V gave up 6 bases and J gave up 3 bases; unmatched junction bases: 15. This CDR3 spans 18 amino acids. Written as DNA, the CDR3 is TGTGCCATCAGCCAGACAGGGGGTCTAACAACCCTCAATCAGCCCCAGCATTTT. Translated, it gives CAISQTGGLTTLNQPQHF.

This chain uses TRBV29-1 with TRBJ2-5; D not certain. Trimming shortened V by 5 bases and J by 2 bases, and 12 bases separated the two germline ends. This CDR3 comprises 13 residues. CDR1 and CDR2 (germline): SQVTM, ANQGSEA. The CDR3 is CSVKSLNQETQYF. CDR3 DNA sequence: TGCAGCGTTAAATCCCTAAATCAAGAGACCCAGTACTTC.

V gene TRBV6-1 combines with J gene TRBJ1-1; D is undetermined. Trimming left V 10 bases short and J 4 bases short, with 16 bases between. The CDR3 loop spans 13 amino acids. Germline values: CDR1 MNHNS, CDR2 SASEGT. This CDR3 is CAIPRALGTEAFF. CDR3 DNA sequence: TGTGCCATCCCGAGGGCCCTGGGCACTGAAGCTTTCTTT.

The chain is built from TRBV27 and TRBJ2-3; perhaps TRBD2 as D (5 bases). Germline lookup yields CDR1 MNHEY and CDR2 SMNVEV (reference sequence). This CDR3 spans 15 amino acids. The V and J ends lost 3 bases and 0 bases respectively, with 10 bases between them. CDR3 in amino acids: CASSFRRASTDTQYF. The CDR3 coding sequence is TGTGCCAGCAGTTTTCGGCGGGCTAGCACAGATACGCAGTATTTT.

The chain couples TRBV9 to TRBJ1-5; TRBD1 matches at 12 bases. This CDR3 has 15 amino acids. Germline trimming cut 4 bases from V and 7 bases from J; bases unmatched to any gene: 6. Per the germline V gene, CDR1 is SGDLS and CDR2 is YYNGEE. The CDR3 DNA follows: TGTGCCAGCAGCCCGGGGACAGGGGGCGAACAGCCCCAGCATTTT. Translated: CASSPGTGGEQPQHF. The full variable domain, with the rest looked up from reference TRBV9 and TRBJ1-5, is DSGVTQTPKHLITATGQRVTLRCSPRSGDLSVYWYQQSLDQGLQFLIQYYNGEERAKGNILERFSAQQFPDLHSELNLSSLELGDSALYFCASSPGTGGEQPQHFGDGTRLSIL.

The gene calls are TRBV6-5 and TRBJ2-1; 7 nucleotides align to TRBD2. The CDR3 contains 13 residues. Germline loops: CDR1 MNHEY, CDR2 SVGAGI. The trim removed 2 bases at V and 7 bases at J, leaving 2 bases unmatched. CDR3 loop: CASSYMGGNEQFF. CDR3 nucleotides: TGTGCCAGCAGTTACATGGGGGGGAATGAGCAGTTCTTC.